This T cell receptor (beta chain) appears in the sequencing data of a study of blood T cell repertoires in COVID-19. Assay: immunoSEQ multiplex PCR; the TCRdb copy retains only in-frame clones and omits some. In the table there are 70,000 or so clones, around 80% of which are singletons. Between the trimmed V and J ends, which lost 5 bases and 9 bases, there was a span of 20 bases. This CDR3 is 14 amino acids long. Germline V gene lookup returns CDR1 SGHTA and CDR2 FQGNSA. This clonotype originated in a human donor in a cohort sampled during active COVID-19. Sequenced material: peripheral blood. V and J are TRBV7-2 and TRBJ2-7; tentatively, D is TRBD1 (6 bases). In DNA form, the CDR3 reads TGTGCCAGCAGCCTTACTATGGGGGCGCAGAGGCAGTACTTC. Protein: CASSLTMGAQRQYF.